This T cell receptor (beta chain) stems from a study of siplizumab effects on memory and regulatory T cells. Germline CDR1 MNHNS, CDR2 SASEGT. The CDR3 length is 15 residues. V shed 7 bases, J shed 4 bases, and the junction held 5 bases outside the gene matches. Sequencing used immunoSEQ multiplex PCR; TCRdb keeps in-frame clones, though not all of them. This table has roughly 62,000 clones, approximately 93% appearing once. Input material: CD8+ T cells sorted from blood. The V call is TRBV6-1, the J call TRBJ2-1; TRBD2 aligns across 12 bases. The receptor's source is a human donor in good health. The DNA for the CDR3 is TGTGCCAGCACTCACGGGACTAGCGGGTACAATGAGCAGTTCTTC. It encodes CASTHGTSGYNEQFF.